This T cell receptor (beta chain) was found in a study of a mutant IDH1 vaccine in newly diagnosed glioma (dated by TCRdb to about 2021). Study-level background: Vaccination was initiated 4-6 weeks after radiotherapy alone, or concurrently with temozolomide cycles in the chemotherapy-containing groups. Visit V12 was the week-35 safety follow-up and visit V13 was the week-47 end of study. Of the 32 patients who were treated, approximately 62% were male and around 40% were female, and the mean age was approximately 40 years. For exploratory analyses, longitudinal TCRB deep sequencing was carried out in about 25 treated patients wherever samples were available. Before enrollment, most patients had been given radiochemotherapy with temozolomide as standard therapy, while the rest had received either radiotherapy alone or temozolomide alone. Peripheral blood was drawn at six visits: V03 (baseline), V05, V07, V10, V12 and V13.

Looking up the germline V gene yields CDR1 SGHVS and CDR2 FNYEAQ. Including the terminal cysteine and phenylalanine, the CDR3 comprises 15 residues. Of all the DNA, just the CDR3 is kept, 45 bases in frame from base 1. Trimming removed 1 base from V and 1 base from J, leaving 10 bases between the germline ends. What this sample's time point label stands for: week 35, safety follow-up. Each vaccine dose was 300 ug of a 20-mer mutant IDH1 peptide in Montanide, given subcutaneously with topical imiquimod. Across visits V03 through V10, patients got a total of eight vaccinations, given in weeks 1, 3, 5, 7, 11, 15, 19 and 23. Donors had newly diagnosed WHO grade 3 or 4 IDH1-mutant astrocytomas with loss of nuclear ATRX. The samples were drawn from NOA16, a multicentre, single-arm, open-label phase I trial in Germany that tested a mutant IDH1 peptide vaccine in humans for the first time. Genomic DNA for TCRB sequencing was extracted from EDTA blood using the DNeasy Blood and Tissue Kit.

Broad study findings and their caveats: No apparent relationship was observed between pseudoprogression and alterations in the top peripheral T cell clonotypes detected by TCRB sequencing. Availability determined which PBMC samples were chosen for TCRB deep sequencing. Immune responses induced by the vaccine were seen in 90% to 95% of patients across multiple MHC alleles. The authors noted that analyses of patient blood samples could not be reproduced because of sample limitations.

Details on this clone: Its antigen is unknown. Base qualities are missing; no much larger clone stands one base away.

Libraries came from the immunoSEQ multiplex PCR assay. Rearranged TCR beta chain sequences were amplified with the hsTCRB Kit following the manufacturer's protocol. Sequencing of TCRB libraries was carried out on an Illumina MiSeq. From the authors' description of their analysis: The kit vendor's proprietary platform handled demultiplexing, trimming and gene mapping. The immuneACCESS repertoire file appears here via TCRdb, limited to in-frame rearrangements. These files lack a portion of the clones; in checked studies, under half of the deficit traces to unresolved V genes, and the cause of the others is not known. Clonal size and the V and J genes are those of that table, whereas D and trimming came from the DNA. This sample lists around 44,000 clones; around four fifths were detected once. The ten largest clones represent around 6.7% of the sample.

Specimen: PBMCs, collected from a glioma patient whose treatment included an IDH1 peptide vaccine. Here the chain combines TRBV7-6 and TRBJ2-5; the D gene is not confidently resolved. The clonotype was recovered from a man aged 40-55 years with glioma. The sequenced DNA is TGTGCCAGCAGCTTAGAGGTGGGGTTCCAAGAGACCCAGTACTTC. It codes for CASSLEVGFQETQYF.